These T cell receptor beta chains were read from a single sample in a study of blood T cell repertoires in COVID-19. Method: immunoSEQ multiplex PCR; TCRdb's copy keeps in-frame clones and lacks some. Of under 75,000 clones listed, 79% are singletons. The sequenced sample was peripheral blood. These receptors all stem from a woman between 55 and 75 years old with acute or convalescent COVID-19. The CDR3 runs from the conserved cysteine through the conserved F or W. The D gene is left open where the match is weak. Where a row states a size, it is once, few, many or the class of an expanded clone; other rows omit it.

D	size	V	J	DNA	CDR3
-	-	TRBV7-6	TRBJ2-5	TGTGCCAGCAGCTTAGGACTACAAGAGACCCAGTACTTC	CASSLGLQETQYF
-	-	TRBV24-1	TRBJ1-5	TGTGCCACCAGTGAGCCGGATAGGACAGCGTGGGGGAATCAGCCCCAGCATTTT	CATSEPDRTAWGNQPQHF
TRBD1	medium-sized	TRBV5-1	TRBJ1-2	TGCGCCAGCAGATTAGACAGGGACTACACCTTC	CASRLDRDYTF
TRBD1	few	TRBV18	TRBJ2-5	TGTGCCAGCTCACTCGGGACAGTAAAAGAGACCCAGTACTTC	CASSLGTVKETQYF
-	-	TRBV18	TRBJ1-1	TGTGCCAGCTCAGCCAGCCAGGGGCGACCTGAAGCTTTCTTT	CASSASQGRPEAFF
-	-	TRBV2	TRBJ2-4	TGTGCCAGCTCGAGGGAGACCGGGAACATTCAGTACTTC	CASSRETGNIQYF
TRBD1	-	TRBV9	TRBJ2-6	TGTGCCAGCAGCTTACAGGGGCTACACTCTGGGGCCAACGTCCTGACTTTC	CASSLQGLHSGANVLTF
TRBD1	-	TRBV6-2/TRBV6-3	TRBJ2-7	TGTGCCAGCAGTTCGGACAGGGACTACGAGCAGTACTTC	CASSSDRDYEQYF
-	-	TRBV4-1	TRBJ2-1	TGCGCCAGCAGCCTGGAGGGGGGCGGGAGCTCCTACAATGAGCAGTTCTTC	CASSLEGGGSSYNEQFF
TRBD2	-	TRBV11-1	TRBJ2-7	TGTGCCAGCAGCTTACATGGCGGGGGGGCTTACGAGCAGTACTTC	CASSLHGGGAYEQYF
-	-	TRBV6-5	TRBJ2-4	TGTGCCAGCAGTTACCCGACAGTGGCCAAAAACATTCAGTACTTC	CASSYPTVAKNIQYF
-	-	TRBV10-3	TRBJ2-7	TGTGCCATCAGCCTGAGCGGGACACTCAACCCCCCCTACGAGCAGTACTTC	CAISLSGTLNPPYEQYF
TRBD1	-	TRBV5-6	TRBJ1-2	TGTGCCAGCAGCCGACTCTTGGGACAGCGAGACTATGGCTACACCTTC	CASSRLLGQRDYGYTF
TRBD2	few	TRBV18	TRBJ2-5	TGTGCCAGCTCAATTGGGACTAGAGAGACCCAGTACTTC	CASSIGTRETQYF
-	once	TRBV6-2/TRBV6-3	TRBJ1-2	TGTGCCAGCAGCAGGACAGTCTATGGCTACACCTTC	CASSRTVYGYTF
-	-	TRBV2	TRBJ2-2	TGTGCCAGCAGTGAGGACAGAGTCAACACCGGGGAGCTGTTTTTT	CASSEDRVNTGELFF
-	-	TRBV18	TRBJ1-2	TGTGCCAGCTCTCCCGGGGCGGGAGATGGCTACACCTTC	CASSPGAGDGYTF
TRBD1	-	TRBV7-9	TRBJ1-6	TGTGCCAGCAGCCAGGGGACAGGGGGCAATAATTCACCCCTCCACTTT	CASSQGTGGNNSPLHF
-	few	TRBV7-9	TRBJ1-2	TGTGCCAGCAGCATCCCTGACGGAGGATATCTCTATGGCTACACCTTC	CASSIPDGGYLYGYTF
TRBD1	-	TRBV2	TRBJ1-6	TGTGCCAGCAGGGGACAGGTTAATTCACCCCTCCACTTT	CASRGQVNSPLHF
-	-	TRBV19	TRBJ2-7	TGTGCCAGTAGTATCGGGTCGGGAGTCTACGAGCAGTACTTC	CASSIGSGVYEQYF
-	-	TRBV3-1/TRBV3-2	TRBJ2-7	TGTGCCAGCAGCCAAGATGCGGGGTCCCGGGGGCAGTACTTC	CASSQDAGSRGQYF
TRBD2	-	TRBV6-2/TRBV6-3	TRBJ2-5	TGTGCCAGCAGTTACGGAGGCCAGCGGGGATGGCAAGAGACCCAGTACTTC	CASSYGGQRGWQETQYF
-	-	TRBV28	TRBJ1-6	TGTGCCAGCAGTTTATCCGAGGGACTAGGGTCGCTTAATTCACCCCTCCACTTT	CASSLSEGLGSLNSPLHF
TRBD1	-	TRBV10-1	TRBJ1-2	TGCGCCAGCAGTGAGGACAGGGCCTCTGGCTACACCTTC	CASSEDRASGYTF
-	-	TRBV7-3	TRBJ2-1	TGTGCCAGCAGCTTAGGGGGCATCCATGAGCAGTTCTTC	CASSLGGIHEQFF
TRBD1	-	TRBV19	TRBJ1-5	TGTGCCAGTAAGGGGGCCGGCCTAGGGCCCCAGCATTTT	CASKGAGLGPQHF
TRBD1	-	TRBV25-1	TRBJ1-1	TGTGCCAGCAGTCGACAGGGTGGAAACACTGAAGCTTTCTTT	CASSRQGGNTEAFF
-	-	TRBV7-6	TRBJ2-6	TGTGCCAGCAGCCCCCTCGGTCGGGGCTCTGGGGCCAACGTCCTGACTTTC	CASSPLGRGSGANVLTF
TRBD1	-	TRBV11-2	TRBJ2-5	TGTGCCAGCAGCCCCGGGACAGAGGGGACCCAGTACTTC	CASSPGTEGTQYF
-	-	TRBV6-2/TRBV6-3	TRBJ2-2	TGTGCCAGCAGTTTTTACAGGGACACCGGGGAGCTGTTTTTT	CASSFYRDTGELFF
TRBD1	-	TRBV6-5	TRBJ2-6	TGTGCCAGCCGACAGGGTGAGGCTGGGGCCAACGTCCTGACTTTC	CASRQGEAGANVLTF
TRBD2	-	TRBV5-1	TRBJ2-2	TGCGCCAGCAGACAAAGGACTAGCGGGGGCAACACCGGGGAGCTGTTTTTT	CASRQRTSGGNTGELFF
TRBD1	-	TRBV19	TRBJ2-7	TGTGCCAGTAGTAGTGCCAGGGGGTACTACGAGCAGTACTTC	CASSSARGYYEQYF
TRBD2	-	TRBV10-3	TRBJ2-7	TGTGCCATCAGTGGTAGCGGGTCCTCCTACGAGCAGTACTTC	CAISGSGSSYEQYF
-	-	TRBV4-3	TRBJ1-2	TGCGCCAGCAGCCAAGATCTACAGAGCCTATATGGCTACACCTTC	CASSQDLQSLYGYTF
TRBD1	-	TRBV6-1	TRBJ2-1	TGTGCCAGCAGTGAGCCGGGACAGTTAAATGAGCAGTTCTTC	CASSEPGQLNEQFF
TRBD1	-	TRBV25-1	TRBJ1-1	TGTGCCAGCAGTTGGACAGGGGGAGCTGAAGCTTTCTTT	CASSWTGGAEAFF
-	once	TRBV5-1	TRBJ1-4	TGCGCCAGCAGTCTTCCGGGGGGAAAAGAAAAACTGTTTTTT	CASSLPGGKEKLFF
-	-	TRBV10-3	TRBJ1-1	TGTGCCATCAGCTTGCAGGGGCAGGAGGAAGCTTTCTTT	CAISLQGQEEAFF
-	-	TRBV6-2/TRBV6-3	TRBJ1-1	TGTGCCAGCAGCAACAGTGTAGAAGCTTTCTTT	CASSNSVEAFF
-	-	TRBV7-2	TRBJ2-3	TGTGCCAGCAGCCCTAGACGGCGGGGCACAGATACGCAGTATTTT	CASSPRRRGTDTQYF
-	-	TRBV28	TRBJ1-5	TGTGCCAGCAGGCCCCAGGGGTTTAGCAATCAGCCCCAGCATTTT	CASRPQGFSNQPQHF
TRBD2	-	TRBV7-2	TRBJ2-1	TGTGCCAGCAGCTTGGTCCCTAGCGGGGGGGCCAATGAGCAGTTCTTC	CASSLVPSGGANEQFF
-	-	TRBV7-8	TRBJ1-2	TGTGCCAGCAGCTTAGATAGTTCTCTTAACTATGGCTACACCTTC	CASSLDSSLNYGYTF
TRBD1	medium-sized	TRBV4-1	TRBJ1-5	TGCGCCAGCAGCCAGGGGGACAGGCGAAATCAGCCCCAGCATTTT	CASSQGDRRNQPQHF
-	-	TRBV19	TRBJ1-3	TGTGCCAGTAGTAGATCGGACAGAAGAAACACCATATATTTT	CASSRSDRRNTIYF
TRBD1	-	TRBV7-8	TRBJ2-3	TGTGCCAGCAGATTACGGAAGGACAGGCGGTTGGCAGATACGCAGTATTTT	CASRLRKDRRLADTQYF
-	once	TRBV13	TRBJ2-5	TGTGCCAGCAGCGAACTAATTGGGACCCAGTACTTC	CASSELIGTQYF
-	-	TRBV4-3	TRBJ1-1	TGCGCCAGCAGCCAAGATCGGGGGAACACTGAAGCTTTCTTT	CASSQDRGNTEAFF
TRBD1	few	TRBV6-5	TRBJ2-5	TGTGCCAGCAGACGGACAGGACAAGAGACCCAGTACTTC	CASRRTGQETQYF
-	-	TRBV10-3	TRBJ1-1	TGTGCCATCAGTGAGTCGGGAGGTGGCGCTGAAGCTTTCTTT	CAISESGGGAEAFF
-	once	TRBV28	TRBJ2-1	TGTGCCAGTGGACGGGGAAATGAGCAGTTCTTC	CASGRGNEQFF
TRBD2	once	TRBV7-2	TRBJ2-7	TGTGCCAGCAGCTTCCAGCGGGGACCCTACTACGAGCAGTACTTC	CASSFQRGPYYEQYF
TRBD1	-	TRBV7-2	TRBJ2-7	TGTGCCAGCAGCCTCCCGGGACAGGGCGTTTACGAGCAGTACTTC	CASSLPGQGVYEQYF
-	few	TRBV6-5	TRBJ1-5	TGTGCCAGCGGGCGGGGGAAGGACCAGCCCCAGCATTTT	CASGRGKDQPQHF
-	-	TRBV6-4	TRBJ1-5	TGTGCCAGCAGTCCTCCGACAGGTGGGGATCAGCCCCAGCATTTT	CASSPPTGGDQPQHF
TRBD2	-	TRBV27	TRBJ2-1	TGTGCCAGCAGCCTACTAGCGGGGGGGCCTCGTGAGCAGTTCTTC	CASSLLAGGPREQFF
TRBD1	-	TRBV2	TRBJ2-3	TGTGCCAGCAGTCAAGGATGGGACAGCCATCTTCGGACCCTCACAGATACGCAGTATTTT	CASSQGWDSHLRTLTDTQYF